These 29 T cell receptor beta chains originate from one sample sequenced in a study of T cells in Graves' hyperthyroidism and ophthalmopathy. TCR beta CDR3 regions were amplified from RNA transcripts. The TCR CDR3 was amplified in a first-round RT-PCR using the HTBI primer set. TCRdb analysed the multiplex PCR reads with MiXCR anew, one entry per CDR3 protein. The sample yields under 400,000 distinct CDR3 sequences, more than 15% seen once. The sequenced sample was blood. These receptors originate from a young woman with Graves' hyperthyroidism that later progressed to Graves' ophthalmopathy.

In regard to this clonotype: With a much larger clone just one base away, this may be a read error. The chain couples TRBV5-1 to TRBJ2-3; D gene uncertain. The CDR3 contains 15 residues. Germline V gene lookup returns CDR1 SGHRS and CDR2 YFSETQ. DNA for the CDR3: TGCGCCAGCAGCTTGTTAGACCCTCGCACAGAGACGCAGTATTTT. It specifies CASSLLDPRTETQYF.

The rearrangement uses TRBV5-1 and TRBJ2-7; 7 nucleotides line up with TRBD1. Germline values: CDR1 SGHRS, CDR2 YFSETQ. Trimming cost V 4 bases and J 7 bases; bases outside gene matches: 11. The CDR3 sequence is 14 residues long. CDR3 nucleotides: TGCGCCAGCAGCGCGGACAGGAGGTTGAGGGAGCAGTACTTC. It is translated as CASSADRRLREQYF.

The chain links TRBV4-2 to TRBJ2-5; TRBD1 might be the D (6 bases). The CDR3 covers 15 residues. Deletions cut 1 base from V and 3 bases from J, with 12 bases between. Germline CDR1 LGHNA, CDR2 YNFKEQ. CDR3 region: CASSQGRDRKETQYF. CDR3 in DNA: TGTGCCAGCAGCCAAGGTCGAGACAGGAAAGAGACCCAGTACTTC.

The chain uses TRBV27 and TRBJ2-2; possibly TRBD2 for D (6 bases). The ends were cut back, 5 bases at V and 5 bases at J, with 15 bases in the middle. Germline lookup yields CDR1 MNHEY and CDR2 SMNVEV (reference sequence). CDR3 size: 15 residues. The CDR3 loop is CASSRRTSITGELFF. The CDR3 bases are TGTGCCAGCAGTAGACGCACTAGCATAACCGGGGAGCTGTTTTTT.

This clonotype was recorded many times. The chain carries TRBV7-9 and TRBJ2-4; D may be TRBD2 (5 bases). V was clipped by 5 bases and J by 7 bases, with 15 bases between them. The germline V gene has CDR1 SEHNR and CDR2 FQNEAQ (reference sequence). The CDR3 is 14 amino acids. For the CDR3, the DNA is TGTGCCAGCAGCCCACCGACGCCGGGGAACATTCAGTACTTC. This encodes CASSPPTPGNIQYF.

This clonotype was observed at least ten times. The chain carries TRBV20-1 and TRBJ2-5, with 7 positions matching TRBD2. The CDR3 is made up of 13 amino acids. J was trimmed by 3 bases and V by 0 bases; bases with no gene match: 1. Germline CDR1 and CDR2: DFQATT and SNEGSKA (reference sequence). The CDR3 nucleotides are TGCAGTGCTAGAGATCTAGCGGAAGAGACCCAGTACTTC. This encodes CSARDLAEETQYF.

This clonotype has a handful of counts. V usage is TRBV20-1 and J usage is TRBJ1-1, with TRBD1 matching over 7 bases. The CDR3 is 14 residues long. V shed 0 bases and J 3 bases; nucleotides not matched to a gene: 4. CDR1 DFQATT and CDR2 SNEGSKA come from the germline V gene (reference sequence). The CDR3 DNA is TGCAGTGCTAGAGATGGTGGGACAGACACTGAAGCTTTCTTT. Protein product: CSARDGGTDTEAFF.

There are many counts of this clonotype. The rearrangement joins TRBV20-1 to TRBJ1-6; D is uncertain. The CDR3 extends over 14 amino acids. Germline V CDR1 and CDR2: DFQATT, SNEGSKA (reference sequence). V lost 0 bases, J lost 7 bases, and 10 bases lay in between. CDR3: CSARDSLGNSPLHF. Here the CDR3 DNA reads TGCAGTGCTAGAGACAGTTTGGGGAATTCACCCCTCCACTTT.

This clonotype was recorded a few times. The chain combines TRBV6-1 with TRBJ2-7, with D possibly matching TRBD1 (5 bases). CDR1 MNHNS and CDR2 SASEGT come from the germline V gene. The CDR3 loop spans 18 amino acids. Trimming took off 6 bases at V and 4 bases at J, with 28 bases between the two ends. CDR3 DNA sequence: TGTGCCAGCAGCGGAAGGGGCCCGCCGGGTCCAAGGGGTTACGAGCAGTACTTC. Encoded protein: CASSGRGPPGPRGYEQYF.

This clonotype was observed a few times. V usage is TRBV4-3 and J usage is TRBJ2-7, with D unresolved. Germline CDR1 and CDR2: LGHNA and YSLEER. CDR3 length equals 13 residues. The germline V and J ends were trimmed by 0 bases and 2 bases, with 5 bases remaining between them. DNA of the CDR3: TGCGCCAGCAGCCAAGACACTACCTACGAGCAGTACTTC. Its protein product is CASSQDTTYEQYF.

This clonotype was recorded many times. The V gene is TRBV18, the J gene TRBJ1-5, with a weak D call TRBD1 (5 bases). This CDR3 region has 15 residues. CDR1 and CDR2 (germline): KGHSH, LQKENI. Trimming took off 2 bases at V and 7 bases at J, with 15 bases between the two ends. CDR3 coding DNA: TGTGCCAGCTCACCAGCCCGGGGGTCCGACCAGCCCCAGCATTTT. Its protein product is CASSPARGSDQPQHF. Supplemented by reference TRBV18 and TRBJ1-5, the full variable domain reads NAGVMQNPRHLVRRRGQEARLRCSPMKGHSHVYWYRQLPEEGLKFMVYLQKENIIDESGMPKERFSAEFPKEGPSILRIQQVVRGDSAAYFCASSPARGSDQPQHFGDGTRLSIL.

This clonotype appeared many times. This CDR3 reads CASSLKDATNNEQFF. The CDR3 coding sequence is TGTGCCAGCAGCCTCAAGGACGCCACAAACAATGAGCAGTTCTTC. V gene TRBV7-6 combines with J gene TRBJ2-1; no clear D gene. V lost 5 bases and J lost 5, with 16 bases in between. The CDR3 has 15 residues. Germline lookup yields CDR1 SGHVS and CDR2 FNYEAQ.

With regard to this clonotype: A much larger clone lies one base from this, so it may be a read error. The V and J genes are TRBV28 and TRBJ2-5; no definite D call. Germline assignment: CDR1 MDHEN and CDR2 SYDVKM. The CDR3 is made up of 13 amino acids. The CDR3 spells CASRELPQEAQYF. CDR3 coding DNA: TGTGCCAGCAGAGAACTCCCGCAAGAGGCCCAGTACTTC.

This rearrangement joins TRBV28 to TRBJ2-3; 7 nucleotides agree with TRBD2. The V and J ends lost 3 bases and 6 bases, in that order; junction bases with no gene match: 12. This CDR3 spans 16 amino acids. CDR1 and CDR2 (germline): MDHEN, SYDVKM. As DNA, the CDR3 is TGTGCCAGCAGTTTCGGTTGGGGGGGGTCGGTTGATACGCAGTATTTT. Translation gives CASSFGWGGSVDTQYF.

The V and J genes are TRBV5-1 and TRBJ1-6; the D is unclear. V shed 0 bases and J shed 0 bases, with 4 bases lying between them. Germline values: CDR1 SGHRS, CDR2 YFSETQ. The CDR3 has 15 residues. The CDR3 bases are TGCGCCAGCAGCTTGGTCAGCTCCTATAATTCACCCCTCCACTTT. It is translated as CASSLVSSYNSPLHF.

This clonotype was seen ten or more times. This chain's CDR3 is CASSLGSVNTEAFF. The CDR3 region has the DNA TGTGCCAGCAGTTTAGGGTCGGTGAACACTGAAGCTTTCTTT. The genes are TRBV28 and TRBJ1-1, with no clear D. Germline V gene lookup returns CDR1 MDHEN and CDR2 SYDVKM. V was shortened by 2 bases and J by 0 bases, with 7 bases between the two germline ends. The CDR3 runs 14 residues. Supplemented by reference TRBV28 and TRBJ1-1, the full variable domain reads DVKVTQSSRYLVKRTGEKVFLECVQDMDHENMFWYRQDPGLGLRLIYFSYDVKMKEKGDIPEGYSVSREKKERFSLILESASTNQTSMYLCASSLGSVNTEAFFGQGTRLTVV.

This clonotype was recorded at least ten times. J is TRBJ2-7 and V is TRBV12-3 or TRBV12-4, with TRBD2 matching 7 bases. V gave up 3 bases and J gave up 5 bases; unmatched junction bases: 7. The CDR3 spans 14 residues. The CDR3 nucleotides read TGTGCCAGCAGTTTCGGCGGGAGCCCCCACGAGCAGTACTTC. Encoded protein: CASSFGGSPHEQYF.

This rearrangement joins TRBV3-1 to TRBJ2-5; 10 nucleotides match TRBD1. This CDR3 has 19 amino acids. With V trimmed by 1 base and J by 3 bases, 14 bases remained unmatched. Per germline, CDR1 LGHDT and CDR2 YNNKEL (reference sequence). The CDR3 coding sequence is TGTGCCAGCAGCCAAGCCAATCATCCGGGACAGGGGAAGGAAGAGACCCAGTACTTC. It yields the protein CASSQANHPGQGKEETQYF.

In its sample, this clonotype was seen a few times. The gene calls are TRBV3-1 and TRBJ1-1, with no clear D. In germline, CDR1 is LGHDT, CDR2 YNNKEL (reference sequence). The CDR3 consists of 14 residues. Trimming cost V 4 bases and J 1 base, with 10 bases left between them. CDR3 amino acids: CASSRAAANTEAFF. In DNA, the CDR3 is TGTGCCAGCAGCCGGGCGGCAGCGAACACTGAAGCTTTCTTT.

This clonotype was seen at least ten times. This chain links TRBV20-1 with TRBJ2-3; 7 nucleotides match TRBD1. Trimming cost V 3 bases and J 2 bases; bases outside gene matches: 2. The germline V gene encodes CDR1 DFQATT and CDR2 SNEGSKA (reference sequence). This CDR3 is built from 13 residues. CDR3 DNA: TGCAGTGCTAGGGGGACAGCCACAGATACGCAGTATTTT. Amino acids: CSARGTATDTQYF.

The table lists this clonotype with many counts. The CDR3 coding sequence is TGTGCCAGCAGCCAAGATGGTCTGAGCGGGAGGAGCTCCTACAATGAGCAGTTCTTC. Residues: CASSQDGLSGRSSYNEQFF. The chain uses TRBV3-1 and TRBJ2-1, with TRBD2 identical over 9 bases. This CDR3 has 19 amino acids. J gave up 0 bases and V 0 bases, and 9 bases lay outside the gene matches. From germline, CDR1 is LGHDT and CDR2 YNNKEL (reference sequence).

This clonotype showed up many times. This CDR3 reads CAWSVEAGYWENTEAFF. CDR3 in DNA: TGTGCCTGGAGTGTAGAGGCAGGGTATTGGGAGAACACTGAAGCTTTCTTT. The chain uses TRBV30 and TRBJ1-1; D might be TRBD1 (5 bases). The length of the CDR3 is 17 residues. CDR1 and CDR2 from the germline V gene are GTSNPN and SVGIG (reference sequence). The V end was cut by 0 bases, the J end by 1 base, with 18 bases between.

The CDR3 DNA follows: TGTGCCAGCAGCCCCTTTTGGGACAGGGACTGGACAGGGCCCCAGCATTTT. This sequence encodes CASSPFWDRDWTGPQHF. This sequence joins TRBV27 and TRBJ1-5; 9 bases agree with TRBD1. This CDR3 has 17 amino acids. Germline CDR1 and CDR2: MNHEY and SMNVEV (reference sequence). Trimming took 6 bases from V and 9 from J; bases not matched to a gene: 18.

This clonotype has a count of ten or more. The chain joins TRBV7-3 to TRBJ2-3; TRBD1 agrees at 7 bases. The V gene end was trimmed by 5 bases and the J gene end by 1 base; junction bases not matched to a gene: 9. The CDR3 is 16 residues long. The germline gives CDR1 SGHTA, CDR2 FQGTGA. The CDR3 DNA sequence: TGTGCCAGCAGCGTAGCAGGGGGAAGGGGCACAGATACGCAGTATTTT. Amino acid sequence: CASSVAGGRGTDTQYF. Full variable domain (remainder filled in from reference TRBV7-3 and TRBJ2-3): GAGVSQTPSNKVTEKGKYVELRCDPISGHTALYWYRQSLGQGPEFLIYFQGTGAADDSGLPNDRFFAVRPEGSVSTLKIQRTERGDSAVYLCASSVAGGRGTDTQYFGPGTRLTVL.

This clonotype came up many times. This rearrangement joins TRBV28 to TRBJ2-7; 11 nucleotides match TRBD2. This CDR3 region has 15 residues. Germline lookup yields CDR1 MDHEN and CDR2 SYDVKM. After removal of 4 bases from V and 7 bases from J, the junction contained 9 bases not matched to a gene. The CDR3 coding sequence is TGTGCCAGCAGTTCATTAGCGGGAGGGCCTTGGGAGCAGTACTTC. Residues: CASSSLAGGPWEQYF. Using reference TRBV28 and TRBJ2-7 for the parts outside the CDR3, the full variable domain is DVKVTQSSRYLVKRTGEKVFLECVQDMDHENMFWYRQDPGLGLRLIYFSYDVKMKEKGDIPEGYSVSREKKERFSLILESASTNQTSMYLCASSSLAGGPWEQYFGPGTRLTVT.

With regard to this clonotype: With a much larger clone just one base away, this may be a read error. The chain couples TRBV12-3 or TRBV12-4 to TRBJ2-5, with D tentatively TRBD2 (5 bases). The ends were cut back, 8 bases at V and 5 bases at J, with 12 bases in the middle. CDR3 size: 12 residues. The CDR3 region is CASASWRETQYF. CDR3 DNA sequence: TGTGCCAGCGCCTCTTGGAGGGAGACCCAGTACTTC.

The table lists this clonotype with many counts. The genes are TRBV6-2 or TRBV6-3 and TRBJ2-3; D tentatively reads TRBD1 or TRBD2 (5 bases each). Trimming removed 5 bases from V and 4 bases from J, with 16 bases in between. The CDR3 contains 15 residues. CDR1 is MNHEY and CDR2 is SVGEGT in the germline V gene. The CDR3 spells CASSRRGEYPDTQYF. Written as DNA, the CDR3 is TGTGCCAGCAGTCGCCGGGGCGAGTATCCAGATACGCAGTATTTT.

This clonotype was seen many times. This rearrangement joins TRBV7-3 to TRBJ2-5, with D tentatively TRBD1 (6 bases). The CDR3 consists of 15 residues. The ends were cut back, 0 bases at V and 5 bases at J, with 13 bases in the middle. The V gene's germline CDR1 is SGHTA and CDR2 FQGTGA. DNA of the CDR3: TGTGCCAGCAGCTTAACGCAGGGGTTTGGGGAGACCCAGTACTTC. Translation gives CASSLTQGFGETQYF. The complete variable domain, with remaining parts taken from reference TRBV7-3 and TRBJ2-5, reads GAGVSQTPSNKVTEKGKYVELRCDPISGHTALYWYRQSLGQGPEFLIYFQGTGAADDSGLPNDRFFAVRPEGSVSTLKIQRTERGDSAVYLCASSLTQGFGETQYFGPGTRLLVL.

The rearrangement links TRBV24-1 to TRBJ2-5; 13 bases fit TRBD2. Germline V gene sequence: CDR1 KGHDR, CDR2 SFDVKD. J lost 5 bases, V lost 2 bases, and 7 bases had no gene match. This CDR3 has 17 amino acids. CDR3 coding DNA: TGTGCCACCAGTGATTCCAGACTAGCGGGAGGTTGGGAGACCCAGTACTTC. It yields the protein CATSDSRLAGGWETQYF.